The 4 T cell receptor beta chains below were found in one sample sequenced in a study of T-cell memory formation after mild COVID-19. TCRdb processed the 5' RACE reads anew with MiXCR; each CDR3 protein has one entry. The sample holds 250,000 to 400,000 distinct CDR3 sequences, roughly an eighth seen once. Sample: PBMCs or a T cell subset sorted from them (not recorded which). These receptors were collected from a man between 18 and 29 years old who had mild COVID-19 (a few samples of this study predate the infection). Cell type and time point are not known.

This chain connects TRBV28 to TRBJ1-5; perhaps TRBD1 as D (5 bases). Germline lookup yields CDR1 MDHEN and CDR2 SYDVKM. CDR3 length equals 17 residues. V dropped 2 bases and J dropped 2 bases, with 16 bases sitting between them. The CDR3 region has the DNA TGTGCCAGCAGTTTAGAGGGGAATTGGTATGGCAATCAGCCCCAGCATTTT. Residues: CASSLEGNWYGNQPQHF.

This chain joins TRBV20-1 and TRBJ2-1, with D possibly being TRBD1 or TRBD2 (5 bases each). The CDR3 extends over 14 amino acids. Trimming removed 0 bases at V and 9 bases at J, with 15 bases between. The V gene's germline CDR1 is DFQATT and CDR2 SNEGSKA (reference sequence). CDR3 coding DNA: TGCAGTGCTAGAGATCAGACGGGGCGTCGTGAGCAGTTCTTC. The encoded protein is CSARDQTGRREQFF.

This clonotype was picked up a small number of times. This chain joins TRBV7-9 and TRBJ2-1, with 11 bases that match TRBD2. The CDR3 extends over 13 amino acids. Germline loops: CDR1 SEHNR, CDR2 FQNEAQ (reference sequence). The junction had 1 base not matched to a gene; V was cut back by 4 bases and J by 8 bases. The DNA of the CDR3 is TGTGCCAGCAGCTCTAGCGGGGGGTATGAGCAGTTCTTC. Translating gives CASSSSGGYEQFF.

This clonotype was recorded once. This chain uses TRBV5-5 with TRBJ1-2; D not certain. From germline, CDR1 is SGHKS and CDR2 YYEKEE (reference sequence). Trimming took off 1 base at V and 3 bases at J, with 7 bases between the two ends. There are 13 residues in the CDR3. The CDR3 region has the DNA TGTGCCAGCAGCTTGTCTTGGGACTATGGCTACACCTTC. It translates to CASSLSWDYGYTF.